Below are 23 T cell receptor beta chains sequenced from a single sample in a study of T-cell memory formation after mild COVID-19. From the 5' RACE reads, TCRdb called clonotypes with MiXCR, one entry per CDR3 protein. The repertoire includes 350,000 to 500,000 distinct CDR3 sequences, more than 20% of them detected once, and roughly 14% sits in the top ten. Sequencing was performed on PBMCs or a T cell subset sorted from them (not recorded which). The receptors shown here come from an adult woman who had mild COVID-19 (a few samples of this study predate the infection). Cell type and time point are not known.

This clonotype came up a few times. The chain links TRBV5-8 to TRBJ1-1; TRBD1 is a possible D gene (5 bases). Deletions cut 8 bases from V and 0 bases from J, with 11 bases between. CDR3 length: 13 residues. Germline lookup yields CDR1 SGHTS and CDR2 YDEGEE. CDR3 bases: TGTGCCAGAGAGACAGACATGAACACTGAAGCTTTCTTT. It is translated as CARETDMNTEAFF.

This clonotype was seen repeatedly, ten times or more. This rearrangement joins TRBV12-3 or TRBV12-4 to TRBJ2-7; TRBD1 or TRBD2 may be the D gene (5 bases each). This CDR3 has 12 residues. The germline V and J ends were trimmed by 3 bases and 7 bases, with 10 bases remaining between them. The CDR3 region is CASSFSWGEQYF. The CDR3 DNA reads as TGTGCCAGCAGTTTTTCTTGGGGGGAGCAGTACTTC.

This clonotype came up a few times. V usage is TRBV4-3 and J usage is TRBJ2-7; D not certain. The CDR3 has 15 amino acids. Trimming removed 4 bases at V and 5 bases at J, with 18 bases between. The germline CDR1 and CDR2 sequences are LGHNA and YSLEER. The CDR3 DNA follows: TGCGCCAGCAGCCCCAATTCAGGCCTCTTAGACGAGCAGTACTTC. This gives the protein CASSPNSGLLDEQYF.

The genes are TRBV12-3 or TRBV12-4 and TRBJ1-2; TRBD1 aligns across 9 bases. The CDR3 has 14 residues. V lost 5 bases, J lost 6 bases, and 7 bases stayed unmatched. CDR3 loop: CASSHGQGRNGYTF. In DNA, the CDR3 is TGTGCCAGCAGTCACGGACAGGGGAGGAATGGCTACACCTTC.

This rearrangement joins TRBV6-1 to TRBJ2-7; D is perhaps TRBD1 (6 bases). Germline V gene sequence: CDR1 MNHNS, CDR2 SASEGT. The CDR3 extends over 12 amino acids. Between the trimmed V and J ends, which lost 2 bases and 8 bases, there was a span of 10 bases. CDR3 DNA sequence: TGTGCCAGCAGTGAAAATTGGGGGCAGCAGTACTTC. This gives the protein CASSENWGQQYF.

A few counts support this clonotype. The chain carries TRBV10-3 and TRBJ2-3; 8 bases map to TRBD1. V was pared by 4 bases and J by 6 bases, with 3 bases of the junction left unmatched. CDR3 length equals 13 residues. In germline, CDR1 is ENHRY, CDR2 SYGVKD. For the CDR3, the DNA is TGTGCCATCAGTGCACAGGGGGAGGATACGCAGTATTTT. Translation: CAISAQGEDTQYF.

The chain recombines TRBV4-3 with TRBJ2-3; D is possibly TRBD1 (7 bases). Trimming stripped 0 bases from V and 6 bases from J, with 31 bases between. Germline assignment: CDR1 LGHNA and CDR2 YSLEER. There are 21 residues in the CDR3. This CDR3 is CASSQDIARGAGGLYWDTQYF. In nucleotides, the CDR3 is TGCGCCAGCAGCCAAGACATAGCTCGCGGGGCAGGGGGTCTGTATTGGGATACGCAGTATTTT.

This clonotype was counted only a few times. V is TRBV18 and J is TRBJ2-7, with a possible D match to TRBD2 (5 bases). Germline V gene lookup returns CDR1 KGHSH and CDR2 LQKENI. This CDR3 is 14 amino acids long. V shed 3 bases and J shed 3 bases, with 12 bases lying between them. CDR3 nucleotide sequence: TGTGCCAGCTCACCGGGGAGAAACGACTACGAGCAGTACTTC. As protein: CASSPGRNDYEQYF.

The chain employs TRBV9 and TRBJ2-2; 8 bases line up with TRBD2. V lost 0 bases to trimming and J lost 2 bases; unmatched junction nucleotides: 3. Germline CDR1 and CDR2: SGDLS and YYNGEE. The CDR3 runs to 16 residues. CDR3 sequence (DNA): TGTGCCAGCAGCGTAGACGGGGGGGTAAACACCGGGGAGCTGTTTTTT. Residues: CASSVDGGVNTGELFF.

CDR3 protein: CATNRGEGLNTGELFF. For the CDR3, the DNA is TGTGCCACAAATCGCGGGGAGGGGCTCAACACCGGGGAGCTGTTTTTT. The chain joins TRBV9 to TRBJ2-2; 7 bases line up with TRBD2. The CDR3 sequence is 16 residues long. V shed 9 bases, J shed 2 bases, and the junction held 13 bases outside the gene matches. CDR1 and CDR2 from the germline V gene are SGDLS and YYNGEE.

The rearrangement joins TRBV18 to TRBJ1-1, with D possibly TRBD1 on 5 matching bases. CDR1 KGHSH and CDR2 LQKENI come from the germline V gene. The germline V and J ends were trimmed by 6 bases and 8 bases, with 13 bases remaining between them. This CDR3 has 12 amino acids. CDR3 sequence: CASSDSGNEAFF. The CDR3 DNA reads as TGTGCCAGCTCTGATTCAGGGAACGAAGCTTTCTTT.

The CDR3 DNA follows: TGTGCCAGCAGTTCCGACAGGGGGCAAGACGAGCAGTACTTC. Amino acid sequence: CASSSDRGQDEQYF. V gene TRBV6-5 combines with J gene TRBJ2-7; TRBD1 agrees at 10 bases. The germline V gene has CDR1 MNHEY and CDR2 SVGAGI. This CDR3 comprises 14 residues. The trim removed 4 bases at V and 5 bases at J, leaving 5 bases unmatched.

This clonotype was seen ten or more times. The chain couples TRBV20-1 to TRBJ2-3, with D uncertain. V was shortened by 5 bases and J by 2 bases, with 8 bases between the two germline ends. This CDR3 comprises 12 residues. The germline CDR1 and CDR2 sequences are DFQATT and SNEGSKA (reference sequence). The CDR3 is CSAPPHTDTQYF. The DNA for the CDR3 is TGCAGTGCTCCCCCTCACACAGATACGCAGTATTTT.

This clonotype was counted a few times. V is TRBV6-2 or TRBV6-3 and J is TRBJ2-1; D is unresolved. V lost 2 bases, J lost 1 base, and 15 bases lay in between. This CDR3 has 17 amino acids. Per the germline V gene, CDR1 is MNHEY and CDR2 is SVGEGT. The chain's CDR3 is CASSYRVSRRSYNEQFF. CDR3 coding DNA: TGTGCCAGCAGTTACAGGGTGTCTCGGCGATCCTACAATGAGCAGTTCTTC.

This clonotype was found a few times. The gene calls are TRBV20-1 and TRBJ1-5, with TRBD1 as a possible D gene (6 bases). CDR3 length equals 16 residues. V lost 1 base and J 4 bases, leaving 17 bases between the germline ends. Germline V gene data show CDR1 as DFQATT and CDR2 as SNEGSKA (reference sequence). The CDR3 DNA reads as TGCAGTGCTAGAGTTGGGGGGGGCTCGGGGAATCAGCCCCAGCATTTT. Its translation is CSARVGGGSGNQPQHF.

There are many counts of this clonotype. V is TRBV4-1 and J is TRBJ2-5, with D possibly being TRBD1 or TRBD2 (5 bases each). Trimming cost V 5 bases and J 14 bases, with 21 bases left between them. CDR1 is MGHRA, CDR2 YSYEKL, per germline. CDR3 length: 13 amino acids. In DNA form, the CDR3 reads TGCGCCAGCAGCGGGCGCCGATCCCGGGACGTCTACTTC. Amino acids: CASSGRRSRDVYF.

This clonotype turned up a few times. The chain carries TRBV25-1 and TRBJ2-7; 8 bases fit TRBD1. The CDR3 totals 14 residues. V was clipped by 5 bases and J by 7 bases; unmatched bases: 10. Germline V gene data show CDR1 as MGHDK and CDR2 as SYGVNS. The CDR3 DNA is TGTGCCAGCAGTCTGACAGGGGCTCTACGGGAGCAGTACTTC. It translates to CASSLTGALREQYF.

This clonotype was seen a handful of times. This chain uses TRBV29-1 with TRBJ2-3; TRBD2 aligns across 7 bases. With V trimmed by 4 bases and J by 0 bases, 10 bases remained unmatched. From germline, CDR1 is SQVTM and CDR2 ANQGSEA. This CDR3 comprises 16 residues. CDR3 nucleotide sequence: TGCAGCGTTGGGGGGAGGGACTTCCCTAGCACAGATACGCAGTATTTT. Its protein product is CSVGGRDFPSTDTQYF.

V is TRBV3-1 and J is TRBJ2-7; no firm D call. Germline lookup yields CDR1 LGHDT and CDR2 YNNKEL (reference sequence). V was shortened by 0 bases and J by 2 bases, with 5 bases between the two germline ends. The CDR3 has 13 amino acids. CDR3 coding DNA: TGTGCCAGCAGCCAAGATGGGGCCTACGAGCAGTACTTC. The encoded protein is CASSQDGAYEQYF.

This clonotype was seen only a few times. The rearrangement joins TRBV12-3 or TRBV12-4 to TRBJ2-5; D perhaps matches TRBD2 (6 bases). The CDR3 totals 13 residues. V gave up 2 bases and J gave up 5 bases, with 9 bases separating them. The DNA for the CDR3 is TGTGCCAGCAGTTTAATCCGGGGGGAGACCCAGTACTTC. Amino acids: CASSLIRGETQYF.

This clonotype has just a few counts. This chain joins TRBV2 and TRBJ2-1; the D gene is possibly TRBD1 (5 bases). This CDR3 contains 15 residues. Germline loops: CDR1 SNHLY, CDR2 FYNNEI. Between the trimmed V and J ends, which lost 5 bases and 7 bases, there was a span of 18 bases. CDR3 in DNA: TGTGCCAGCAGTACTTGGGGCCAACGTAGGAATGAGCAGTTCTTC. Amino acid sequence: CASSTWGQRRNEQFF.

This clonotype turned up a few times. The chain has TRBV9 and TRBJ1-5; 7 bases align to TRBD1. Losses at the gene ends were 4 bases for V and 3 bases for J; bases not matched to a gene: 7. The germline CDR1 and CDR2 sequences are SGDLS and YYNGEE. This CDR3 has 15 residues. The CDR3 bases are TGTGCCAGCAGCCTCAGGGGGTTAGCCAATCAGCCCCAGCATTTT. Its translation: CASSLRGLANQPQHF.

The chain carries TRBV12-3 or TRBV12-4 and TRBJ1-2; possibly TRBD1 for D (5 bases). This CDR3 has 15 residues. V was shortened by 2 bases and J by 4 bases, with 14 bases between the two germline ends. The DNA for the CDR3 is TGTGCCAGCAGTTTAAGCGGTCACAGGCTCTATGGCTACACCTTC. Translating gives CASSLSGHRLYGYTF.